The next 9 T cell receptor beta chains were all read from a single sample in a study of cytomegalovirus exposure and HLA in healthy donors. This PCR relied on a set of 60 Vbeta primers and 13 Jbeta primers. Data came from immunoSEQ multiplex PCR; TCRdb stores just in-frame clones and leaves some out. Here the sample spans about 200,000 clones, less than 90% being singletons. Sequencing was carried out using PBMCs. Every receptor here comes from a woman aged 25 to 39 in good health and CMV-seronegative.

The chain couples TRBV28 to TRBJ2-3; D might be TRBD1 (6 bases). The CDR3 has 15 amino acids. The germline gives CDR1 MDHEN, CDR2 SYDVKM. V was cut by 6 bases and J by 0 bases, with 13 bases left in between. CDR3 sequence: CASRVDRLSTDTQYF. DNA of the CDR3: TGTGCCAGCAGGGTGGACAGACTAAGCACAGATACGCAGTATTTT.

The chain is built from TRBV7-9 and TRBJ2-7, with TRBD1 identical over 7 bases. V was pared by 7 bases and J by 3 bases, with 6 bases of the junction left unmatched. This CDR3 comprises 13 residues. CDR1 and CDR2 (germline): SEHNR, FQNEAQ (reference sequence). CDR3 DNA sequence: TGTGCCAGCACTGGACAGGAACACTACGAGCAGTACTTC. It translates to CASTGQEHYEQYF.

The chain links TRBV15 to TRBJ1-3; no firm D call. CDR1 is LNHNV and CDR2 is YYDKDF in the germline V gene (reference sequence). The V end lost 0 bases, the J end lost 2 bases, and 11 bases lay between the germline ends. The length of the CDR3 is 16 residues. This CDR3 reads CATSRDLATPGNTIYF. CDR3 DNA sequence: TGTGCCACCAGCAGAGATCTAGCAACCCCTGGAAACACCATATATTTT.

V gene TRBV5-1 combines with J gene TRBJ2-1; TRBD2 matches at 8 bases. The germline V gene has CDR1 SGHRS and CDR2 YFSETQ. This CDR3 comprises 16 residues. V was clipped by 3 bases and J by 6 bases; unmatched bases: 11. The CDR3 is CASSSPGLVTSNEQFF. DNA for the CDR3: TGCGCCAGCAGCTCCCCGGGACTAGTGACGTCCAATGAGCAGTTCTTC.

With regard to this clone: Other DNA sequences from this sample encode an identical CDR3 as well. This chain uses TRBV5-1 with TRBJ2-7; 10 positions match TRBD1. The V gene end was trimmed by 4 bases and the J gene end by 4 bases; junction bases not matched to a gene: 5. CDR1 SGHRS and CDR2 YFSETQ come from the germline V gene. The CDR3 is 14 residues long. The CDR3 here is CASSPPGQGYEQYF. CDR3 nucleotides: TGCGCCAGCAGCCCGCCGGGACAGGGGTACGAGCAGTACTTC. Combining the CDR3 with reference TRBV5-1 and TRBJ2-7 gives the whole variable domain KAGVTQTPRYLIKTRGQQVTLSCSPISGHRSVSWYQQTPGQGLQFLFEYFSETQRNKGNFPGRFSGRQFSNSRSEMNVSTLELGDSALYLCASSPPGQGYEQYFGPGTRLTVT.

This chain joins TRBV6-6 and TRBJ1-3, with D uncertain. The CDR3 has 14 residues. CDR1 is MNHNY, CDR2 SVGAGI, per germline (reference sequence). The ends were cut back, 5 bases at V and 0 bases at J, with 8 bases in the middle. The CDR3 protein is CASSETPSGNTIYF. The CDR3 DNA follows: TGTGCCAGCAGTGAGACACCCTCTGGAAACACCATATATTTT.

The chain carries TRBV5-1 and TRBJ2-2; tentative D call: TRBD2 (5 bases). CDR1 and CDR2 from the germline V gene are SGHRS and YFSETQ. CDR3 length: 15 residues. V dropped 5 bases and J dropped 3 bases, with 14 bases sitting between them. In DNA form, the CDR3 reads TGCGCCAGCAGTCCCCTAGCCCCCGACACCGGGGAGCTGTTTTTT. Its translation is CASSPLAPDTGELFF.

This clone is a singleton in its sample. The chain couples TRBV7-2 to TRBJ2-7; tentative D call: TRBD1 (6 bases). The CDR3 runs 16 residues. Trimming stripped 4 bases from V and 2 bases from J, with 18 bases between. The V gene's germline CDR1 is SGHTA and CDR2 FQGNSA. CDR3 sequence: CASSYTGSSSTYEQYF. The CDR3 region has the DNA TGTGCCAGCAGCTATACAGGGAGTTCTAGCACCTACGAGCAGTACTTC. The whole variable domain, remainder taken from reference TRBV7-2 and TRBJ2-7, is GAGVSQSPSNKVTEKGKDVELRCDPISGHTALYWYRQSLGQGLEFLIYFQGNSAPDKSGLPSDRFSAERTGGSVSTLTIQRTQQEDSAVYLCASSYTGSSSTYEQYFGPGTRLTVT.

The chain has TRBV5-6 and TRBJ2-7; D may be TRBD2 (6 bases). Germline assignment: CDR1 SGHDT and CDR2 YYEEEE. Trimming removed 3 bases at V and 4 bases at J, with 17 bases between. The CDR3 is 15 residues long. The DNA of the CDR3 is TGTGCCAGCAGCTGGGGGATAGCGGCAGGATACGAGCAGTACTTC. Encoded protein: CASSWGIAAGYEQYF.